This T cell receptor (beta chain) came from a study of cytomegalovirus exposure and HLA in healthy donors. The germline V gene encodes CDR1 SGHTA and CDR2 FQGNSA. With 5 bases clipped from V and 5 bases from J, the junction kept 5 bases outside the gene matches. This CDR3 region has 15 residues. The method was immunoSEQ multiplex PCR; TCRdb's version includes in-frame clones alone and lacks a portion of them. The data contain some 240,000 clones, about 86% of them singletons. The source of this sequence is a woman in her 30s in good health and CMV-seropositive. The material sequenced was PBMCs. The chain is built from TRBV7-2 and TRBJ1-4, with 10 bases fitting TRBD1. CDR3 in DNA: TGTGCCAGCAGCCCGGGGACAGGGGTAAATGAAAAACTGTTTTTT. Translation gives CASSPGTGVNEKLFF.